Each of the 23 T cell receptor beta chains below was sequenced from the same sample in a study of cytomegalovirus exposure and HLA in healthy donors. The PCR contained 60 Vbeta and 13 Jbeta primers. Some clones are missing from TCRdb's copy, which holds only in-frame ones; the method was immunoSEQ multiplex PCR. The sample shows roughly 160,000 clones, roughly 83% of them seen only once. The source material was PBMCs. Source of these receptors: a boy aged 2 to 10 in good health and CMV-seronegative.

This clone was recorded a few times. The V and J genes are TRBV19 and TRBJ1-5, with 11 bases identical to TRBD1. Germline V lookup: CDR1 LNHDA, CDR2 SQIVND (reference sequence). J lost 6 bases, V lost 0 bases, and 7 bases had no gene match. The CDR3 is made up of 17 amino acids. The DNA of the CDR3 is TGTGCCAGTAGTATAGAGGGGACAGGGGGAATTGGTCAGCCCCAGCATTTT. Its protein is CASSIEGTGGIGQPQHF.

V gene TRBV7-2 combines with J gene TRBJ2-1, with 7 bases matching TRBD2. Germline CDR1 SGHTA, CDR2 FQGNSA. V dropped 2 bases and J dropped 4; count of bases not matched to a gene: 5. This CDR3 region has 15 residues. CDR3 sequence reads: CASSLNAGAYNEQFF. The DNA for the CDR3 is TGTGCCAGCAGCTTAAACGCGGGAGCTTACAATGAGCAGTTCTTC.

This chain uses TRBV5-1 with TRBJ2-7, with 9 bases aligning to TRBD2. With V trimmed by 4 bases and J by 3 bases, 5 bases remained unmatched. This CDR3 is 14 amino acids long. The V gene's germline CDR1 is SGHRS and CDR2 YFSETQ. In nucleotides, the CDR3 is TGCGCCAGCAGCGTTTCTAGCGGGAACTACGAGCAGTACTTC. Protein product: CASSVSSGNYEQYF.

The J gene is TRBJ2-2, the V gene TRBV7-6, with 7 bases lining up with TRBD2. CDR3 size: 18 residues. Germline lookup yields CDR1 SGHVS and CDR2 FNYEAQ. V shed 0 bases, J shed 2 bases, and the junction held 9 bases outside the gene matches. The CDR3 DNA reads TGTGCCAGCAGCTTAGCCCTAGGCGGGAGTTTTAACACCGGGGAGCTGTTTTTT. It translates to CASSLALGGSFNTGELFF.

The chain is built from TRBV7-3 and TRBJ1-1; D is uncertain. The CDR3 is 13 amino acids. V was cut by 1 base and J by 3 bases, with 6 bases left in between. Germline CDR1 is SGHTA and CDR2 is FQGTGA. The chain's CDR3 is CASSLSQDTEAFF. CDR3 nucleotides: TGTGCCAGCAGCTTAAGTCAGGACACTGAAGCTTTCTTT. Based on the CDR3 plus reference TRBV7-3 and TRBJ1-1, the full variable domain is GAGVSQTPSNKVTEKGKYVELRCDPISGHTALYWYRQSLGQGPEFLIYFQGTGAADDSGLPNDRFFAVRPEGSVSTLKIQRTERGDSAVYLCASSLSQDTEAFFGQGTRLTVV.

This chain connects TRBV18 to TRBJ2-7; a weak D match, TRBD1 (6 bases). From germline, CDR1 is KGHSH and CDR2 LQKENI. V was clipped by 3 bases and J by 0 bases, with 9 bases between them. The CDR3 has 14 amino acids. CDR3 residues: CASSPPTGSYEQYF. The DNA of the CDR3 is TGTGCCAGCTCACCCCCGACAGGCTCCTACGAGCAGTACTTC. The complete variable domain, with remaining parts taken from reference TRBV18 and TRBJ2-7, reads NAGVMQNPRHLVRRRGQEARLRCSPMKGHSHVYWYRQLPEEGLKFMVYLQKENIIDESGMPKERFSAEFPKEGPSILRIQQVVRGDSAAYFCASSPPTGSYEQYFGPGTRLTVT.

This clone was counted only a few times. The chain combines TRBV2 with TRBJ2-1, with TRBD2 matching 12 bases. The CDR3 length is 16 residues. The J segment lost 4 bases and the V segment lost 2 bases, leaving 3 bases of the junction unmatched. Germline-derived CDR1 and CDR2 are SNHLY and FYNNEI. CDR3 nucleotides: TGTGCCAGCAGTGAACTCCTAGCGGGAGGGTACAATGAGCAGTTCTTC. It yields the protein CASSELLAGGYNEQFF.

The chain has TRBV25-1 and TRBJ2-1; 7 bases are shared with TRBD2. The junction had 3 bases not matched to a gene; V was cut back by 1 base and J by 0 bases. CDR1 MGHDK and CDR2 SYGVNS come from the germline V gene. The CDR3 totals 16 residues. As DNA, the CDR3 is TGTGCCAGCAGTGAATTGGGGGGGGGCTCCTACAATGAGCAGTTCTTC. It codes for CASSELGGGSYNEQFF.

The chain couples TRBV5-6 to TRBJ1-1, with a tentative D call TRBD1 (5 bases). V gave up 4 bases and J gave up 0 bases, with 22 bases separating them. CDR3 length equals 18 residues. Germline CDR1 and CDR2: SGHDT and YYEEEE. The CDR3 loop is CASSPIGRGASMNTEAFF. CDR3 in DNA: TGTGCCAGCAGCCCGATTGGGAGGGGCGCGTCCATGAACACTGAAGCTTTCTTT.

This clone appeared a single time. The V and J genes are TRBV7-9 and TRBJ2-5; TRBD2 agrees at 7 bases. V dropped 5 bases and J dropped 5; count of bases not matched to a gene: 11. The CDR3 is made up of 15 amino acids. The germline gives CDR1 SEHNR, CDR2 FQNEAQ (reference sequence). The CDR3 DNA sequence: TGTGCCAGCAGCGACCCAAGCGGGATCGAGGAGACCCAGTACTTC. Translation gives CASSDPSGIEETQYF.

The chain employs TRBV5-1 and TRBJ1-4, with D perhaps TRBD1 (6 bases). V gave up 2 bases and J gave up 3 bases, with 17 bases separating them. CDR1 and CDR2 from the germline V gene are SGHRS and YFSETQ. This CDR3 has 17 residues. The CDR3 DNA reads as TGCGCCAGCAGCTTAGAGGACAGACGGTCAGCTAATGAAAAACTGTTTTTT. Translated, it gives CASSLEDRRSANEKLFF.

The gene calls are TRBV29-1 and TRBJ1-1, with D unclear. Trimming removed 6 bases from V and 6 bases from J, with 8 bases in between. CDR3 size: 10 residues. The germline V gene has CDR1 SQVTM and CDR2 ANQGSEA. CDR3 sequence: CSVLNSEAFF. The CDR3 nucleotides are TGCAGCGTCCTTAATTCTGAAGCTTTCTTT.

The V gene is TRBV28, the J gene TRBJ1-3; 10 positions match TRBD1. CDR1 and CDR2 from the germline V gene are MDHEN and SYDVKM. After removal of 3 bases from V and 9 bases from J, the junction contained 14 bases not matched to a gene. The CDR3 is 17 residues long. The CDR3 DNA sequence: TGTGCCAGCAGTTTTCCTCGGACAGGGGGTCCGGTTGGCACCATATATTTT. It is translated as CASSFPRTGGPVGTIYF.

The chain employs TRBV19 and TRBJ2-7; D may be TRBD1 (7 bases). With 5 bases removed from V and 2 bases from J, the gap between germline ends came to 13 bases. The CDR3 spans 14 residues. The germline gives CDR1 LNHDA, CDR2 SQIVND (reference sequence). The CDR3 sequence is CASSSQGGAYEQYF. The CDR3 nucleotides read TGTGCCAGTAGTTCTCAGGGGGGAGCCTACGAGCAGTACTTC. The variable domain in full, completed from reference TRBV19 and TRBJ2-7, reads DGGITQSPKYLFRKEGQNVTLSCEQNLNHDAMYWYRQDPGQGLRLIYYSQIVNDFQKGDIAEGYSVSREKKESFPLTVTSAQKNPTAFYLCASSSQGGAYEQYFGPGTRLTVT.

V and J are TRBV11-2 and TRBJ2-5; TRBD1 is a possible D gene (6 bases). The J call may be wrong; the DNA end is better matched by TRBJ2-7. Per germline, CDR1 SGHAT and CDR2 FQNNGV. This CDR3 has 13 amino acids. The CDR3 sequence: CASSSLRGYEQYF. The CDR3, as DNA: TGTGCCAGCAGCTCTCTCAGGGGCTACGAGCAGTACTTC.

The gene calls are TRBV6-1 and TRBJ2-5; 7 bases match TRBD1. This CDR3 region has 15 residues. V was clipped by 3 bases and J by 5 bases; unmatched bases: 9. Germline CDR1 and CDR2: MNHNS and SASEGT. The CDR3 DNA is TGTGCCAGCAGTGAGGGGTTAGGGGGCGGGGAGACCCAGTACTTC. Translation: CASSEGLGGGETQYF.

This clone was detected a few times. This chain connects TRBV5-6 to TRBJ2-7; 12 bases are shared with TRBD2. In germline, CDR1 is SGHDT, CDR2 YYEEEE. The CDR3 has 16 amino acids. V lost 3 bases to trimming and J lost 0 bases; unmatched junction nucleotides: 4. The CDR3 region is CASSWTSGMSSYEQYF. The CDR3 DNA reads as TGTGCCAGCAGCTGGACTAGCGGGATGAGCTCCTACGAGCAGTACTTC. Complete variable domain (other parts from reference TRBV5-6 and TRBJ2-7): DAGVTQSPTHLIKTRGQQVTLRCSPKSGHDTVSWYQQALGQGPQFIFQYYEEEERQRGNFPDRFSGHQFPNYSSELNVNALLLGDSALYLCASSWTSGMSSYEQYFGPGTRLTVT.

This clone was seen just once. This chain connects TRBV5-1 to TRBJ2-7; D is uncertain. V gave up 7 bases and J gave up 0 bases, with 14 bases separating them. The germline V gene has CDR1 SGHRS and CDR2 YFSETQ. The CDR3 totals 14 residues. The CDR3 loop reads CASRENSYSYEQYF. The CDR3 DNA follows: TGCGCCAGCCGAGAGAACTCCTACTCCTACGAGCAGTACTTC. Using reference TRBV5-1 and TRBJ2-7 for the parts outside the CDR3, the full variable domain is KAGVTQTPRYLIKTRGQQVTLSCSPISGHRSVSWYQQTPGQGLQFLFEYFSETQRNKGNFPGRFSGRQFSNSRSEMNVSTLELGDSALYLCASRENSYSYEQYFGPGTRLTVT.

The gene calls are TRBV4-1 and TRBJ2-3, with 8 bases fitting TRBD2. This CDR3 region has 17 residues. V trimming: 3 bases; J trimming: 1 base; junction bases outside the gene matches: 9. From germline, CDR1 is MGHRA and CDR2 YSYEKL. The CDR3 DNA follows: TGCGCCAGCAGCCACCCCTTACTAGCGGAGCGCACAGATACGCAGTATTTT. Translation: CASSHPLLAERTDTQYF.

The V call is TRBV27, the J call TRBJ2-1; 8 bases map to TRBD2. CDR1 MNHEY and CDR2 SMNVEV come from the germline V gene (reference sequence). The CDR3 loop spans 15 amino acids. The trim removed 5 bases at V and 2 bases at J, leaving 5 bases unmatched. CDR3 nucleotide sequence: TGTGCCAGCAGTGTTCGGGAGGGTCCCTACAATGAGCAGTTCTTC. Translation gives CASSVREGPYNEQFF.

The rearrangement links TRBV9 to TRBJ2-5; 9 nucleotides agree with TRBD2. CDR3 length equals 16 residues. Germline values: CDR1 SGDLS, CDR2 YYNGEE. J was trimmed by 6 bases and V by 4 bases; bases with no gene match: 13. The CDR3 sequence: CASSPQTSGGSQTQYF. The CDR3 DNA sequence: TGTGCCAGCAGCCCCCAGACTAGCGGAGGGAGTCAGACCCAGTACTTC. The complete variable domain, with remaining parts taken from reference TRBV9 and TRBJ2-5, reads DSGVTQTPKHLITATGQRVTLRCSPRSGDLSVYWYQQSLDQGLQFLIQYYNGEERAKGNILERFSAQQFPDLHSELNLSSLELGDSALYFCASSPQTSGGSQTQYFGPGTRLLVL.

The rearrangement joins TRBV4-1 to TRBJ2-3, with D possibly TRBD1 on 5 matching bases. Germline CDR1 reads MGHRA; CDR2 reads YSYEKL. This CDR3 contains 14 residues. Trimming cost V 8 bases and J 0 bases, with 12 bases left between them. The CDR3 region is CASRRQGSTDTQYF. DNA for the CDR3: TGCGCCAGCCGAAGGCAGGGCAGCACAGATACGCAGTATTTT.

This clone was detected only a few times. In DNA, the CDR3 is TGCGCCAGCAGCCAAGAGGGGAGGGGGGGGCAGGTCACCGGGGAGCTGTTTTTT. This codes for CASSQEGRGGQVTGELFF. This chain uses TRBV4-1 with TRBJ2-2; TRBD2 is a possible D gene (7 bases). This CDR3 comprises 18 residues. V lost 0 bases to trimming and J lost 4 bases, with 18 bases between them. Germline lookup yields CDR1 MGHRA and CDR2 YSYEKL.